This T cell receptor beta chain comes out of a study of blood T cell repertoires in COVID-19. Study information: Acute and convalescent COVID-19 specimens originated in the United States, Italy and Spain. Sample material is recorded as cDNA or gDNA derived from T cells, B-cell-depleted T cells, or PBMCs.

Original methodology: Cell counts per sample came from amplifying reference gene primers. Sequencing was performed with immunoSEQ multiplex PCR; in TCRdb, only in-frame clones are kept and a portion is missing. For V, J and clone size, that table is used; D and trimming come from the DNA. The table lists roughly 84,000 clones, approximately 71% of them singletons. Germline loops: CDR1 MGHRA, CDR2 YSYEKL. CDR3 length: 15 amino acids. With 3 bases clipped from V and 6 bases from J, the junction kept 7 bases outside the gene matches. The chain joins TRBV4-1 to TRBJ2-7; the match to TRBD1 covers 11 bases. Sequenced material: peripheral blood. This clonotype was obtained from a woman aged 45-65 years with acute or convalescent COVID-19. CDR3 residues: CASSQAGQGATEQYF. The CDR3 DNA is TGCGCCAGCAGCCAGGCTGGACAGGGGGCCACCGAGCAGTACTTC.